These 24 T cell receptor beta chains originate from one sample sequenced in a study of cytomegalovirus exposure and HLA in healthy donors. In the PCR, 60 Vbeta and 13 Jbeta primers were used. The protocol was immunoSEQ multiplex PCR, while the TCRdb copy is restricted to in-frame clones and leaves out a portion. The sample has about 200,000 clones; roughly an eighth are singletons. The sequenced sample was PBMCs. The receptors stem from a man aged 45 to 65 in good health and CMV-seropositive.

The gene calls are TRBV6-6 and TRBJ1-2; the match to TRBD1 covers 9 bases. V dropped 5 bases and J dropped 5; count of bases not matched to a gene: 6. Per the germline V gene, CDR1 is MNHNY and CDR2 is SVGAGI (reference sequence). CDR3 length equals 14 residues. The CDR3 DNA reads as TGTGCCAGCAGTGCTCACGACAGGGGGTATGGCTACACCTTC. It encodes CASSAHDRGYGYTF.

CDR3 DNA sequence: TGTGCCAGCACAACAGGGATGCGGGATCAGCCCCAGCATTTT. It translates to CASTTGMRDQPQHF. The genes are TRBV28 and TRBJ1-5, with D tentatively TRBD1 (6 bases). This CDR3 has 14 amino acids. Germline V gene lookup returns CDR1 MDHEN and CDR2 SYDVKM. Trimming pared 7 bases from V and 5 bases from J, leaving 15 bases between.

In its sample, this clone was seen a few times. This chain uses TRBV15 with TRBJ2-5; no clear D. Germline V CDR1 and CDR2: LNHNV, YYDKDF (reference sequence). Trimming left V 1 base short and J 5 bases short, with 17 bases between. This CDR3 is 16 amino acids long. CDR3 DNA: TGTGCCACCAGCAGAGGTGCAGACATCAACTGGGAGACCCAGTACTTC. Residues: CATSRGADINWETQYF.

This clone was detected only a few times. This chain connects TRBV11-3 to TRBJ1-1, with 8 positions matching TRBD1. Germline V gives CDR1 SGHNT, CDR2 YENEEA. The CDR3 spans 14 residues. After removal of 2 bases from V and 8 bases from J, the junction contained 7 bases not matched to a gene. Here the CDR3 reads CASSLIPWDREAFF. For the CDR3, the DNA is TGTGCCAGCAGCTTAATCCCCTGGGACAGGGAAGCTTTCTTT.

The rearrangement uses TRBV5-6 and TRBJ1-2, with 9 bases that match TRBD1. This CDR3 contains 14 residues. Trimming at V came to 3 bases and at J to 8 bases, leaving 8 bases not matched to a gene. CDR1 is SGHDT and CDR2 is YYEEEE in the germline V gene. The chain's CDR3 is CASSSWGQGMGYTF. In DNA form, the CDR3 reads TGTGCCAGCAGCTCTTGGGGACAGGGCATGGGCTACACCTTC.

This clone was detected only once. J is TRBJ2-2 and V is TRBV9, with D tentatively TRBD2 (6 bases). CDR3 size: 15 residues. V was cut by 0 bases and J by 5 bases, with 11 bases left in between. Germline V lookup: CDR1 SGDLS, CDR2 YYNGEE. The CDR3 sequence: CASSVAAGKTGELFF. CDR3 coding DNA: TGTGCCAGCAGCGTAGCAGCGGGCAAGACCGGGGAGCTGTTTTTT.

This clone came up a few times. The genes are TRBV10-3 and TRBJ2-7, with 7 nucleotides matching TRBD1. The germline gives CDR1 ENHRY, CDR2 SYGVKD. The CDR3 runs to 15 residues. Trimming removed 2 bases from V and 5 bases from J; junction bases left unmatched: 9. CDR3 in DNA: TGTGCCATCAGTGAGGCCAAACAGGGGCCCAACGAGCAGTACGTC. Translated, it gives CAISEAKQGPNEQYV.

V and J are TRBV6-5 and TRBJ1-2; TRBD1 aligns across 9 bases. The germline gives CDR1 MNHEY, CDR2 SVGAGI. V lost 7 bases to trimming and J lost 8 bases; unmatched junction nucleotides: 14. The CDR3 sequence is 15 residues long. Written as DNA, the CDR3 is TGTGCCAGCACCCTGGGACAGGGAGAGGGCGGAGGCTACACCTTC. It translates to CASTLGQGEGGGYTF.

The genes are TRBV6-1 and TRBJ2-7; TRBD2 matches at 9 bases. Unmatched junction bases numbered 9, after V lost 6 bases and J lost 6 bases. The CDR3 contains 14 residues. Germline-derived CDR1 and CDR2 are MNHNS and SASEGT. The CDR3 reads CASRGLAKYGEQYF. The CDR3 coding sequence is TGTGCCAGCAGGGGACTAGCAAAGTACGGCGAGCAGTACTTC.

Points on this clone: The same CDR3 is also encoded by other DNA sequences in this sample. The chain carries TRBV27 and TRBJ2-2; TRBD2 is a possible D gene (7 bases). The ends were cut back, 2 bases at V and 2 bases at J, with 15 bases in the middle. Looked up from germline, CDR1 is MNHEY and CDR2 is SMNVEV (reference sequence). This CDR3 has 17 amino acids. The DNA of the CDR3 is TGTGCCAGCAGTTTAAAGGCCCGGGGGGCAAACACCGGGGAGCTGTTTTTT. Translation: CASSLKARGANTGELFF.

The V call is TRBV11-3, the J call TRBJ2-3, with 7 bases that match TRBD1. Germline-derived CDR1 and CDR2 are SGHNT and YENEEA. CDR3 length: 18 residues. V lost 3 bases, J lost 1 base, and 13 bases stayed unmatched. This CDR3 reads CASSLVTGTAPGTDTQYF. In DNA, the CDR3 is TGTGCCAGCAGCTTGGTAACTGGGACAGCCCCGGGCACAGATACGCAGTATTTT.

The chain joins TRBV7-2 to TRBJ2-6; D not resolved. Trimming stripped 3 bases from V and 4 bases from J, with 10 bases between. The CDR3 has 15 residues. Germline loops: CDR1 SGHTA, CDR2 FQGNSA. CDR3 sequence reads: CASSFKQSGANVLTF. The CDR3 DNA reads TGTGCCAGCAGCTTCAAGCAATCCGGGGCCAACGTCCTGACTTTC.

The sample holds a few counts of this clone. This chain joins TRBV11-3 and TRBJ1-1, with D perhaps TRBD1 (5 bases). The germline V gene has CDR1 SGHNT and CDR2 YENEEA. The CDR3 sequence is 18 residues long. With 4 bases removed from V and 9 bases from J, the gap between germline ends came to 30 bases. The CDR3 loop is CASSSHFTGLDGDTQAFF. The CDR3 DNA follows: TGTGCCAGCAGCTCCCATTTTACGGGACTCGACGGAGATACTCAAGCTTTCTTT.

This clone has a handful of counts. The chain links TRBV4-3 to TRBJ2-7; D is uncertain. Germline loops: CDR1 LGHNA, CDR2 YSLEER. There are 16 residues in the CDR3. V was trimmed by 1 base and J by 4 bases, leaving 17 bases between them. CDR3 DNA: TGCGCCAGCAGCCAAGCCGCGGCCTTCGCTAGGTACGAGCAGTACTTC. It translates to CASSQAAAFARYEQYF.

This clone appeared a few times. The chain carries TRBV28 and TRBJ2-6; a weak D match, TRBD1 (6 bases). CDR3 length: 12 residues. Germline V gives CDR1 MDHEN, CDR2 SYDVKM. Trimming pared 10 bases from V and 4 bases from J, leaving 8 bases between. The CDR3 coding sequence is TGTGCCACAGGGGCCGGGGCCAACGTCCTGACTTTC. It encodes CATGAGANVLTF.

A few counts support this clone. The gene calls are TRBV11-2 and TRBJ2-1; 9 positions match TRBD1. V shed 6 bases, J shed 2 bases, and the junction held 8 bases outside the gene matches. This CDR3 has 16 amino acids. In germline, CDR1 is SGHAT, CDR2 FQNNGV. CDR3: CASSSQGQGTYNEQFF. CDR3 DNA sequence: TGTGCCAGCAGTTCACAGGGACAGGGCACCTACAATGAGCAGTTCTTC.

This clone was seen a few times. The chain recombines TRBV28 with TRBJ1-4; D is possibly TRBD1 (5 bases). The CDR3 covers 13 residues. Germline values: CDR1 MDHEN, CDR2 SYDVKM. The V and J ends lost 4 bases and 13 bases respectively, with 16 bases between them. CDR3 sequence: CASSSLTELGLFF. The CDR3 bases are TGTGCCAGCAGTTCATTGACAGAACTCGGACTGTTTTTT.

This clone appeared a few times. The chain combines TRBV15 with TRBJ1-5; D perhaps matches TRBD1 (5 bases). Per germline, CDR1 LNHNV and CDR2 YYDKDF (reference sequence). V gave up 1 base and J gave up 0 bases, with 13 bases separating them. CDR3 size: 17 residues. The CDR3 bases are TGTGCCACCAGCAGAGGGAAGGGGTGGAATAGCAATCAGCCCCAGCATTTT. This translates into CATSRGKGWNSNQPQHF.

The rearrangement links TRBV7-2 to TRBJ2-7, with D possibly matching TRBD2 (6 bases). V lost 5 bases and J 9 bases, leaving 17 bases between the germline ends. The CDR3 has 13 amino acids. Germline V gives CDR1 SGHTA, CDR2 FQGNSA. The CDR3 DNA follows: TGTGCCAGCAGCCTCGGAGGGCAGTCTCGGCAGTACGTC. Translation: CASSLGGQSRQYV.

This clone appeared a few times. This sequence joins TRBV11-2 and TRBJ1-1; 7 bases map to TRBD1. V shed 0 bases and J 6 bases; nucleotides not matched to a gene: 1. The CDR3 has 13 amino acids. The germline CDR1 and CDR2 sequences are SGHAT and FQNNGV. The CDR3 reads CASSLDRGAEAFF. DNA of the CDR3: TGTGCCAGCAGCTTAGACAGGGGGGCTGAAGCTTTCTTT.

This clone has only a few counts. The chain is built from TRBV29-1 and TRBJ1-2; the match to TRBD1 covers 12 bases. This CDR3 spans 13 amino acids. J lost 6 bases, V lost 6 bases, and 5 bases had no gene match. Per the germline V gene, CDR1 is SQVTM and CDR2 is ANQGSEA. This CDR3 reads CSVAGQGADGYTF. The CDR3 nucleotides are TGCAGCGTCGCGGGACAGGGGGCTGATGGCTACACCTTC.

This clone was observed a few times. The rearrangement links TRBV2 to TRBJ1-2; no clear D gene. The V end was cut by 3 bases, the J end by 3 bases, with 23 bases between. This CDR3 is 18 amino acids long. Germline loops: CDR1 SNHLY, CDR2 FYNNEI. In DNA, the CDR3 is TGTGCCAGCAGTGAGACCCATCCTATTGAGGTCGAGGACTATGGCTACACCTTC. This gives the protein CASSETHPIEVEDYGYTF. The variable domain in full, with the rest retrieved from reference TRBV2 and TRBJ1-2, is EPEVTQTPSHQVTQMGQEVILRCVPISNHLYFYWYRQILGQKVEFLVSFYNNEISEKSEIFDDQFSVERPDGSNFTLKIRSTKLEDSAMYFCASSETHPIEVEDYGYTFGSGTRLTVV.

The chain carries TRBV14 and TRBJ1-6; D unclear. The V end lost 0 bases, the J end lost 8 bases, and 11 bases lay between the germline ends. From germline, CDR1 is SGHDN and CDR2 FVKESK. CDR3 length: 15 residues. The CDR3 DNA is TGTGCCAGCAGCCAAGATACAAGGAGCTATTCACCCCTCCACTTT. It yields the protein CASSQDTRSYSPLHF.

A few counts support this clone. CDR3 nucleotide sequence: TGTGCCAGCAGCTTGCCCGGGACAGGGCAAGAGACCCAGTACTTC. It encodes CASSLPGTGQETQYF. The rearrangement joins TRBV5-4 to TRBJ2-5; TRBD1 agrees at 9 bases. Germline assignment: CDR1 SGHNT and CDR2 YYREEE (reference sequence). The ends lost 1 base at V and 2 bases at J; junction bases unmatched: 3. The CDR3 spans 15 residues.